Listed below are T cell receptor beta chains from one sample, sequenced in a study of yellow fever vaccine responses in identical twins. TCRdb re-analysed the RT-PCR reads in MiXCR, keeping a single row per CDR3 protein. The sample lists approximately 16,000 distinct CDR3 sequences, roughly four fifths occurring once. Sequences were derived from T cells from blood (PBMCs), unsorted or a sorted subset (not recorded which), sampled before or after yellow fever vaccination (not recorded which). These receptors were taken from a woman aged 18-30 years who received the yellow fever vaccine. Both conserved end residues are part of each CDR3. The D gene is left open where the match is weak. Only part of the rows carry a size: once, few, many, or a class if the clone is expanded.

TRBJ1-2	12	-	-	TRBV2	TGTGCCAGCAGAGGACAGATTTTTGGCTACACCTTC	CASRGQIFGYTF
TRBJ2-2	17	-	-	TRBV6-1	TGTGCCAGCAGCCGCCTACCCACAGGGATTAACACCGGGGAGCTGTTTTTT	CASSRLPTGINTGELFF
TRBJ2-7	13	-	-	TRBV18	TGTGCCAGCTCACTCAATCTGAGGGACGAGCAGTACTTC	CASSLNLRDEQYF
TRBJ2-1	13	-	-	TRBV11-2	TGTGCCAGCAGCGCGCCCTATATAAATGAGCAGTTCTTC	CASSAPYINEQFF
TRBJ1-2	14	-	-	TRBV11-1	TGTGCCAGCAGCTTAGCGAGGGCCGGCTATGGCTACACCTTC	CASSLARAGYGYTF
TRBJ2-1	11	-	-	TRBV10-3	TGTGCCATCAGGGGGACTGCGGAGCAGTTCTTC	CAIRGTAEQFF
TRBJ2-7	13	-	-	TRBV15	TGTGCCACCAGCAGCGCCGAAGCCTACGAGCAGTACTTC	CATSSAEAYEQYF
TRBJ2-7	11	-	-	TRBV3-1	TGTGCCAGCAGCCAAGAGTACGAGCAGTACTTC	CASSQEYEQYF
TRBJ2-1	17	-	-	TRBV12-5	TGTGCTAGTGGTTCCTGGGACGCACCACCGTTAAGCAATGAGCAGTTCTTC	CASGSWDAPPLSNEQFF
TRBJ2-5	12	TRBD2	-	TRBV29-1	TGCAGCGTTGTAGCGGGAGAAGAGACCCAGTACTTC	CSVVAGEETQYF
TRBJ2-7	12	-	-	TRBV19	TGTGCCAGTATTGATCTGGCGGGGGAGCAGTACTTC	CASIDLAGEQYF
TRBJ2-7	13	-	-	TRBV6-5	TGTGCCAGCAGTTACGTGGGGGCAGACGAGCAGTACTTC	CASSYVGADEQYF
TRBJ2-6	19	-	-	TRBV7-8	TGTGCCAGCAGCTTAGCGCGGGTTAAGGCAAGCTCTGGGGCCAACGTCCTGACTTTC	CASSLARVKASSGANVLTF
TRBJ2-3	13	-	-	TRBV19	TGTGCCAGTAGTGTGCAGCTTGGAGATACGCAGTATTTT	CASSVQLGDTQYF
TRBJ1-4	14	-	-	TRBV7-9	TGTGCCAGCAGCAAACGGGACACAAATGAAAAACTGTTCTTT	CASSKRDTNEKLFF
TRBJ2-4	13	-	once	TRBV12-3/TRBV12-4	TGTGCCAGCAGTTTATCAGGGTCCAACATTCAGTACTTC	CASSLSGSNIQYF
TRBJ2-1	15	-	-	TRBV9	TGTGCCAGCAGCTCTGGTGGGTACTCCTACAATGAGCAGTTCTTC	CASSSGGYSYNEQFF
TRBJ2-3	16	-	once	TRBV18	TGTGCCAGCTCACCTCGGACCCCCGACCGGGCAGATACGCAGTATTTT	CASSPRTPDRADTQYF
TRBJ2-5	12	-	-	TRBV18	TGTGCCAGCTCACCGATGACGGAGACCCAGTACTTC	CASSPMTETQYF